The rows below give T cell receptor beta chains drawn from one sample of a study of blood T cell repertoires in COVID-19. Clones were sequenced by immunoSEQ multiplex PCR, and TCRdb holds only the in-frame ones, with some missing. The sample consists of approximately 130,000 clones, 80% to 90% of them appearing once. Sequenced input: peripheral blood. The receptors here all came from a man older than 75 with active or convalescent COVID-19. Both conserved end residues are part of each CDR3. Fields, in order: J gene, clone size, D gene, V gene, CDR3 protein, CDR3 DNA. D genes are given only for firm matches. Part of the rows lack a size; the others show once, few, many or a class for expanded clones.

J: TRBJ2-3
size: NA
D: TRBD2
V: TRBV7-7
CDR3: CASSRGLAGDTQYF
DNA: TGTGCTAGCAGCCGAGGACTAGCGGGGGATACGCAGTATTTT

J: TRBJ2-1
size: once
D: NA
V: TRBV2
CDR3: CASSPTSGEQFF
DNA: TGTGCCAGCAGCCCCACTAGTGGTGAGCAGTTCTTC

J: TRBJ1-6
size: once
D: NA
V: TRBV5-1
CDR3: CASSFENSSPLHF
DNA: TGCGCCAGCAGCTTCGAAAACAGTTCACCCCTCCACTTT

J: TRBJ2-3
size: NA
D: NA
V: TRBV7-2
CDR3: CASSFWRGQDTQYF
DNA: TGTGCCAGCAGCTTCTGGAGGGGTCAAGATACGCAGTATTTT

J: TRBJ2-1
size: NA
D: NA
V: TRBV7-2
CDR3: CASSLQWGDNEQFF
DNA: TGTGCCAGCAGCTTACAATGGGGGGACAATGAGCAGTTCTTC

J: TRBJ2-3
size: NA
D: NA
V: TRBV9
CDR3: CASSVISADTQYF
DNA: TGTGCCAGCAGCGTAATCTCGGCAGATACGCAGTATTTT

J: TRBJ2-3
size: few
D: NA
V: TRBV9
CDR3: CASSVGGSGSSTDTQYF
DNA: TGTGCCAGCAGCGTAGGAGGAAGCGGATCTAGCACAGATACGCAGTATTTT

J: TRBJ2-3
size: few
D: TRBD1
V: TRBV5-1
CDR3: CASSWPGQVMTDTQYF
DNA: TGCGCCAGCAGCTGGCCGGGACAGGTGATGACAGATACGCAGTATTTT

J: TRBJ2-2
size: NA
D: TRBD2
V: TRBV27
CDR3: CASSLLAGGSTGELFF
DNA: TGTGCCAGCAGTTTACTAGCGGGGGGCAGCACCGGGGAGCTGTTTTTT

J: TRBJ1-2
size: NA
D: NA
V: TRBV5-5
CDR3: CASSLAQWGGSYGYTF
DNA: TGTGCCAGCAGCTTGGCCCAGTGGGGAGGTTCCTATGGCTACACCTTC

J: TRBJ2-7
size: NA
D: NA
V: TRBV6-5
CDR3: CASSLQGGATSYEQYF
DNA: TGTGCCAGCAGTTTACAGGGGGGGGCGACCTCCTACGAGCAGTACTTC

J: TRBJ2-1
size: once
D: NA
V: TRBV29-1
CDR3: CSAHAESGNEQFF
DNA: TGCAGCGCCCATGCGGAGTCTGGCAATGAGCAGTTCTTC

J: TRBJ1-3
size: NA
D: NA
V: TRBV18
CDR3: CASSPPGVRRNTIYF
DNA: TGTGCCAGCTCACCCCCGGGGGTTCGTCGGAACACCATATATTTT

J: TRBJ2-7
size: NA
D: TRBD2
V: TRBV2
CDR3: CASSAGGYEQYF
DNA: TGTGCCAGCAGTGCGGGGGGCTACGAGCAGTACTTC

J: TRBJ1-6
size: NA
D: NA
V: TRBV21-1
CDR3: CASSPPAVGPGHNSPLHF
DNA: TGTGCCAGCAGCCCTCCGGCGGTGGGCCCAGGGCATAATTCACCCCTCCACTTT

J: TRBJ1-1
size: NA
D: NA
V: TRBV28
CDR3: CASSLLGGPPNTEAFF
DNA: TGTGCCAGCAGTTTATTGGGGGGGCCCCCGAACACTGAAGCTTTCTTT

J: TRBJ1-1
size: NA
D: NA
V: TRBV6-6
CDR3: CATGTEAFF
DNA: TGTGCCACCGGGACAGAAGCTTTCTTT

J: TRBJ1-5
size: few
D: NA
V: TRBV18
CDR3: CASSPGAGLRPQHF
DNA: TGTGCCAGCTCACCAGGGGCAGGGTTAAGGCCCCAGCATTTT

J: TRBJ2-1
size: NA
D: NA
V: TRBV9
CDR3: CASSVVEMGEQFF
DNA: TGTGCCAGCAGCGTAGTGGAGATGGGTGAGCAGTTCTTC

J: TRBJ1-2
size: NA
D: NA
V: TRBV30
CDR3: CAWSVQEGYGYTF
DNA: TGTGCCTGGAGTGTACAGGAGGGCTATGGCTACACCTTC

J: TRBJ1-3
size: NA
D: NA
V: TRBV5-1
CDR3: CASSLISSSAGNTIYF
DNA: TGCGCCAGCAGCCTTATCTCTTCTTCAGCTGGAAACACCATATATTTT

J: TRBJ1-1
size: NA
D: TRBD1
V: TRBV29-1
CDR3: CSARQGPNTEAFF
DNA: TGCAGCGCCCGACAGGGGCCGAACACTGAAGCTTTCTTT